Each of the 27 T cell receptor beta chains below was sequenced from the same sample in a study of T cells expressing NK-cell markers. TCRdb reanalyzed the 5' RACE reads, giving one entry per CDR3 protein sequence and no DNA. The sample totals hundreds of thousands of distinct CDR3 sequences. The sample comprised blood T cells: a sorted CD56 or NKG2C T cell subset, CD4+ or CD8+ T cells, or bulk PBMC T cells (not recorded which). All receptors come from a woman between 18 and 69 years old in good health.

This chain's CDR3 is CASSFGTGSASDTQYF. The V call is TRBV12-3 or TRBV12-4, the J call TRBJ2-3; absent DNA, TCRdb's TRBD1 call cannot be checked. The CDR3 covers 16 residues.

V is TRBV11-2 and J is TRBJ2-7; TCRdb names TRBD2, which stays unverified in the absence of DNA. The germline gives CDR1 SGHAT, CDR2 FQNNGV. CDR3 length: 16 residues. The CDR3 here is CATSPLLAGGPNEQYF. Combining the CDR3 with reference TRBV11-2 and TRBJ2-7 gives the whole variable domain EAGVAQSPRYKIIEKRQSVAFWCNPISGHATLYWYQQILGQGPKLLIQFQNNGVVDDSQLPKDRFSAERLKGVDSTLKIQPAKLEDSAVYLCATSPLLAGGPNEQYFGPGTRLTVT.

CDR3 protein: CATSRDWAPLGEKLFF. This rearrangement joins TRBV15 to TRBJ1-4. CDR1 LNHNV and CDR2 YYDKDF come from the germline V gene (reference sequence). The CDR3 is 16 residues long.

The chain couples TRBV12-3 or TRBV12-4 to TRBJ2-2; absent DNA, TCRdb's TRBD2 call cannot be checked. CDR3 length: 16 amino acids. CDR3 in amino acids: CASKLPGGPVTGELFF.

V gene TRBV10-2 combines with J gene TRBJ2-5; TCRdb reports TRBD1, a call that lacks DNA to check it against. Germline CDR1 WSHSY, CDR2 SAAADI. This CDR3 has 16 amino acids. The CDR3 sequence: CASSDWTGQGAETQYF.

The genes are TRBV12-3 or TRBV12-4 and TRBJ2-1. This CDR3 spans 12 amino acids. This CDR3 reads CASSTLDNEQFF.

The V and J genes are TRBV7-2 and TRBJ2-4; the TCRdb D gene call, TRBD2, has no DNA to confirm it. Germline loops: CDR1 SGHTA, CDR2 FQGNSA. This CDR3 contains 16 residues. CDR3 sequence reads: CASSLASGSEGNIQYF.

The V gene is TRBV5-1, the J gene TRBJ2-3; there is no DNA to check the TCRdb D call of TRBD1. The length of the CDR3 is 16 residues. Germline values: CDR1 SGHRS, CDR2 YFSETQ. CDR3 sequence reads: CASSFGPRGSTDTQYF.

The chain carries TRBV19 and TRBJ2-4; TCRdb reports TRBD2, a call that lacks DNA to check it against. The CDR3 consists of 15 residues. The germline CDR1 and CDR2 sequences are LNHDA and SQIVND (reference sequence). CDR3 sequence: CASSPPWGSKNIQYF.

The chain's CDR3 is CSARMPVAGTETQYF. The V and J genes are TRBV20-1 and TRBJ2-5; there is no DNA to check the TCRdb D call of TRBD1. This CDR3 contains 15 residues. Germline V gene sequence: CDR1 DFQATT, CDR2 SNEGSKA (reference sequence).

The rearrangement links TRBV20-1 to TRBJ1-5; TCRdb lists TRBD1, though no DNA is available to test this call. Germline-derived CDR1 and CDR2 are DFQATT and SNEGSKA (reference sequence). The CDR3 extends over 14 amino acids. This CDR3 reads CSARAPTRNQPQHF.

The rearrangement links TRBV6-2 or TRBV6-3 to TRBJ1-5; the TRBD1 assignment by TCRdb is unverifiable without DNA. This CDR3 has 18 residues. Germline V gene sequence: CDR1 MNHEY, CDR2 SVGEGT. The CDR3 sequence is CASSWSGQGRLSNQPQHF.

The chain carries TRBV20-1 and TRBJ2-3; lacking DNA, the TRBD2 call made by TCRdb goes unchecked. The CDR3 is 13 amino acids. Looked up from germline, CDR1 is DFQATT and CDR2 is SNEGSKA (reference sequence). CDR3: CSARRPGGDTQYF.

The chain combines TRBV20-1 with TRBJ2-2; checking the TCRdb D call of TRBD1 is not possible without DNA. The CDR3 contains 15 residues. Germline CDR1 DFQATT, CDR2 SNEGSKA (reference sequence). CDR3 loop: CSAKTGAGNTGELFF.

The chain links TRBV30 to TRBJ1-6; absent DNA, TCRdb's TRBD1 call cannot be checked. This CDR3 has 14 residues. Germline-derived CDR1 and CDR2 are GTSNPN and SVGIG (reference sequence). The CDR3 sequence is CAWSPGQGNSPLHF.

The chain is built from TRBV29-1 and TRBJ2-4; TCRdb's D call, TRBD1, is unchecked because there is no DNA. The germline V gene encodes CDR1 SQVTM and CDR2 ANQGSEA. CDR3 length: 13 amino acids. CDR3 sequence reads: CSVDISGQNIQYF.

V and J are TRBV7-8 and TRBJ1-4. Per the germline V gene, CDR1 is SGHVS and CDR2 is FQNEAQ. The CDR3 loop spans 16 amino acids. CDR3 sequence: CASSLTLQTYNEKLFF.

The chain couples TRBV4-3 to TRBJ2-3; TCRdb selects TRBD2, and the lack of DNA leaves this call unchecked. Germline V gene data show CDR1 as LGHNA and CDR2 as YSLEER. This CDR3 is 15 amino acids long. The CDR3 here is CASSQDLAGTDTQYF.

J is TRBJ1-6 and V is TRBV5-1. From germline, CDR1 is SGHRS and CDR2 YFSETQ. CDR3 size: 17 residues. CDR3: CASSLAPGGAYNSPLHF.

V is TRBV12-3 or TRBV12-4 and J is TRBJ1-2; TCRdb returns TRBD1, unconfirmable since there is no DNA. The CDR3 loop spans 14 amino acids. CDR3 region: CASSDRGDNYGYTF.

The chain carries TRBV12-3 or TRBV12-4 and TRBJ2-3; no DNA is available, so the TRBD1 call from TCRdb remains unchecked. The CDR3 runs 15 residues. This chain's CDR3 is CASRAPGGIPDTQYF.

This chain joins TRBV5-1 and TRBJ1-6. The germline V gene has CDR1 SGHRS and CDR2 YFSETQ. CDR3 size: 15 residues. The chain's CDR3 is CASSSLTETNSPLHF.

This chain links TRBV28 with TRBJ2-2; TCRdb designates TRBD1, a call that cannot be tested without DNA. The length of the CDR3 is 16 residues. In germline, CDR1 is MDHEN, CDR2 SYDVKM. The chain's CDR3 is CASSQHRTGGTGELFF.

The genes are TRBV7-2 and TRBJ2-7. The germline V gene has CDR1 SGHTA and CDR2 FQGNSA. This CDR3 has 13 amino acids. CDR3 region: CASSLLWVYEQYF.

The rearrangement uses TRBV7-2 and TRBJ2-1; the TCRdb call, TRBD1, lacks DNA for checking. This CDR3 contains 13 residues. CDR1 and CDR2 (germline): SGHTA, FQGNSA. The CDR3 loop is CASSPRDIYEQFF.

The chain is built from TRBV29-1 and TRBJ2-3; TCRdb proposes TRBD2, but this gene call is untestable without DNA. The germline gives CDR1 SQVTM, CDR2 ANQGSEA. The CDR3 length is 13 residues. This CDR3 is CSVLTGVPDTQYF.

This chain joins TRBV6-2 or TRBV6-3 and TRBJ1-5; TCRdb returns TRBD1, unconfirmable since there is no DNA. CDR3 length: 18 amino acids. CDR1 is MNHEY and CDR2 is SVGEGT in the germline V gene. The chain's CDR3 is CASRDDNRDRGRNQPQHF.